The 30 T cell receptor beta chains below were found in one sample sequenced in a study of T cells in Graves' hyperthyroidism and ophthalmopathy. Researchers took RNA transcripts and amplified the TCR beta CDR3 regions from them. A first-round RT-PCR of the TCR CDR3 used the HTBI primer set. TCRdb reprocessed the multiplex PCR reads with MiXCR, giving one entry per CDR3 protein. This sample has hundreds of thousands of distinct CDR3 sequences, with 15% to 20% found just once. The material sequenced was blood. The receptor set was obtained from a woman aged 45 to 65 with Graves' hyperthyroidism that later progressed to Graves' ophthalmopathy.

The chain has TRBV6-5 and TRBJ2-2, with 10 bases fitting TRBD1. CDR3 length: 19 amino acids. Germline V gene data show CDR1 as MNHEY and CDR2 as SVGAGI. J was trimmed by 7 bases and V by 2 bases; bases with no gene match: 16. Written as DNA, the CDR3 is TGTGCCAGCAGTTACGTGGGCTCTATAGGGACAGGGGAATACGGGGAGCTGTTTTTT. Residues: CASSYVGSIGTGEYGELFF.

This clonotype was detected many times. The gene calls are TRBV11-2 and TRBJ2-7; TRBD1 might be the D (5 bases). From germline, CDR1 is SGHAT and CDR2 FQNNGV. The ends were cut back, 1 base at V and 1 base at J, with 8 bases in the middle. CDR3 length: 14 amino acids. CDR3 DNA sequence: TGTGCCAGCAGCTTAGTCGCAGGGTCCTACGAGCAGTACTTC. This encodes CASSLVAGSYEQYF.

The chain has TRBV29-1 and TRBJ2-5, with no clear D. CDR3 size: 12 residues. CDR1 and CDR2 (germline): SQVTM, ANQGSEA. The V and J ends lost 3 bases and 1 base respectively, with 6 bases between them. The CDR3 region has the DNA TGCAGCGTTGAGTCCAGCCAAGAGACCCAGTACTTC. It translates to CSVESSQETQYF.

The chain has TRBV6-1 and TRBJ1-1, with 7 bases aligning to TRBD1. Per germline, CDR1 MNHNS and CDR2 SASEGT. This CDR3 is built from 15 residues. V dropped 2 bases and J dropped 5; count of bases not matched to a gene: 8. CDR3 in amino acids: CASSESVDRMTEAFF. Written as DNA, the CDR3 is TGTGCCAGCAGTGAATCCGTGGACAGGATGACTGAAGCTTTCTTT.

The chain joins TRBV6-5 to TRBJ1-2; 8 bases align to TRBD1. The CDR3 loop spans 15 amino acids. Germline loops: CDR1 MNHEY, CDR2 SVGAGI. Unmatched junction bases numbered 8, after V lost 0 bases and J lost 8 bases. CDR3 DNA sequence: TGTGCCAGCAGTTACTCGCCCCAGGGGGCTGAAGGCTACACCTTC. It encodes CASSYSPQGAEGYTF.

This clonotype has only a few counts. This chain connects TRBV19 to TRBJ1-1, with D unclear. From germline, CDR1 is LNHDA and CDR2 SQIVND (reference sequence). V lost 8 bases and J lost 4, with 8 bases in between. The CDR3 is 11 amino acids. CDR3 coding DNA: TGTGCCAGTCGAATCGGCACTGAAGCTTTCTTT. The encoded protein is CASRIGTEAFF.

This clonotype came up a few times. V and J are TRBV5-6 and TRBJ1-6; D not resolved. From germline, CDR1 is SGHDT and CDR2 YYEEEE. This CDR3 spans 15 amino acids. V was clipped by 0 bases and J by 8 bases, with 12 bases between them. CDR3 sequence reads: CASSLGAPGDSPLHF. The CDR3 DNA is TGTGCCAGCAGCTTGGGAGCCCCTGGGGATTCACCCCTCCACTTT.

This clonotype was counted many times. V and J are TRBV2 and TRBJ1-1; maybe TRBD1 (5 bases). This CDR3 is 15 amino acids long. Germline values: CDR1 SNHLY, CDR2 FYNNEI. Trimming shortened V by 5 bases and J by 0 bases, and 13 bases separated the two germline ends. The CDR3 DNA reads TGTGCCAGCAGTAACCGGGACTTCTTGAACACTGAAGCTTTCTTT. Translation gives CASSNRDFLNTEAFF.

V and J are TRBV2 and TRBJ1-4, with 9 bases lining up with TRBD1. The CDR3 length is 14 residues. V gave up 7 bases and J gave up 8 bases; unmatched junction bases: 8. Germline V lookup: CDR1 SNHLY, CDR2 FYNNEI. The CDR3 DNA is TGTGCCAGCACCGGGGACAGGGTTGGCGAAAAACTGTTTTTT. Residues: CASTGDRVGEKLFF.

This clonotype was recorded at least ten times. CDR3 in amino acids: CASSQVPWEANYGYTF. DNA for the CDR3: TGTGCCAGCAGCCAAGTCCCTTGGGAGGCTAACTATGGCTACACCTTC. The chain uses TRBV3-1 and TRBJ1-2; no firm D call. CDR3 length: 16 residues. Trimming cost V 1 base and J 0 bases, with 12 bases left between them. Germline V gives CDR1 LGHDT, CDR2 YNNKEL (reference sequence).

This clonotype was seen only a few times. A much larger clone differs from this one at a single base, so this may be a read error. V and J are TRBV11-1 and TRBJ2-1; 10 bases fit TRBD2. Germline V gene lookup returns CDR1 SGHAT and CDR2 FQDESV (reference sequence). The CDR3 totals 16 residues. The chain's CDR3 is CANSFRLAGAYNEQFF. The CDR3 nucleotides read TGTGCCAACAGCTTCCGCCTAGCGGGGGCCTACAATGAGCAGTTCTTC.

The V call is TRBV5-1, the J call TRBJ1-6; D may be TRBD1 (5 bases). Between the trimmed V and J ends, which lost 0 bases and 7 bases, there was a span of 11 bases. The length of the CDR3 is 15 residues. From germline, CDR1 is SGHRS and CDR2 YFSETQ. CDR3 protein: CASSLGGVRNSPLHF. CDR3 in DNA: TGCGCCAGCAGCTTGGGGGGGGTGCGGAATTCACCCCTCCACTTT.

This clonotype was detected many times. This chain connects TRBV2 to TRBJ1-1; 7 bases align to TRBD1. With V trimmed by 8 bases and J by 4 bases, 4 bases remained unmatched. Germline values: CDR1 SNHLY, CDR2 FYNNEI. The CDR3 runs to 12 residues. The CDR3 loop reads CASRGQFTEAFF. Here the CDR3 DNA reads TGTGCCAGCCGGGGACAGTTCACTGAAGCTTTCTTT.

In this sample, this clonotype turned up a few times. The chain employs TRBV20-1 and TRBJ1-1, with D unclear. This CDR3 region has 13 residues. V lost 3 bases and J lost 1, with 9 bases in between. Looked up from germline, CDR1 is DFQATT and CDR2 is SNEGSKA (reference sequence). DNA of the CDR3: TGCAGTGCTAGGGGAGACGCGAACACTGAAGCTTTCTTT. This codes for CSARGDANTEAFF.

The chain couples TRBV18 to TRBJ1-1, with D possibly being TRBD1 (6 bases). V was pared by 0 bases and J by 0 bases, with 14 bases between. CDR3 length: 17 amino acids. Germline V gene data show CDR1 as KGHSH and CDR2 as LQKENI. The CDR3 spells CASSPPNPRGLNTEAFF. CDR3 sequence (DNA): TGTGCCAGCTCACCACCCAACCCCAGGGGATTGAACACTGAAGCTTTCTTT.

V and J are TRBV5-1 and TRBJ2-4; no clear D. Germline V CDR1 and CDR2: SGHRS, YFSETQ. Trimming pared 2 bases from V and 0 bases from J, leaving 12 bases between. The CDR3 runs to 16 residues. For the CDR3, the DNA is TGCGCCAGCAGCTTTGGTCCGGGCCTAGCCAAAAACATTCAGTACTTC. Amino acid sequence: CASSFGPGLAKNIQYF.

This chain links TRBV11-2 with TRBJ2-1; 8 bases are shared with TRBD1. Germline CDR1 reads SGHAT; CDR2 reads FQNNGV. The CDR3 has 13 amino acids. The trim removed 5 bases at V and 8 bases at J, leaving 5 bases unmatched. The CDR3 is CASSQIQGDEQFF. The CDR3 DNA sequence: TGTGCCAGCAGCCAGATACAGGGGGATGAGCAGTTCTTC.

This clonotype was counted at least ten times. This rearrangement joins TRBV7-8 to TRBJ1-2, with TRBD1 identical over 9 bases. With V trimmed by 0 bases and J by 3 bases, 8 bases remained unmatched. The germline V gene encodes CDR1 SGHVS and CDR2 FQNEAQ. The CDR3 runs to 17 residues. DNA of the CDR3: TGTGCCAGCAGCTTAGCCCTACTCGGGACAGGGCACTATGGCTACACCTTC. Protein product: CASSLALLGTGHYGYTF.

The chain carries TRBV19 and TRBJ1-1; tentatively, D is TRBD1 (5 bases). Germline V lookup: CDR1 LNHDA, CDR2 SQIVND (reference sequence). The CDR3 loop spans 16 amino acids. Deletions cut 0 bases from V and 1 base from J, with 12 bases between. CDR3 in amino acids: CASSIDRPGRNTEAFF. The CDR3 nucleotides read TGTGCCAGTAGTATAGATCGCCCAGGGCGGAACACTGAAGCTTTCTTT.

The rearrangement links TRBV4-1 to TRBJ1-1; a possible D gene is TRBD1 (5 bases). V lost 4 bases, J lost 4 bases, and 22 bases lay in between. CDR3 length equals 17 residues. The germline gives CDR1 MGHRA, CDR2 YSYEKL. The CDR3 protein is CASSLTTRRGRGTEAFF. CDR3 nucleotide sequence: TGCGCCAGCAGCCTTACGACGAGAAGGGGTAGGGGCACTGAAGCTTTCTTT.

This clonotype showed up many times. V is TRBV3-1 and J is TRBJ1-1; no firm D call. Trimming removed 1 base from V and 4 bases from J, with 7 bases in between. The CDR3 extends over 13 amino acids. Looked up from germline, CDR1 is LGHDT and CDR2 is YNNKEL (reference sequence). This CDR3 is CASSQGGSTEAFF. For the CDR3, the DNA is TGTGCCAGCAGCCAAGGTGGTAGCACTGAAGCTTTCTTT.

This clonotype was detected a few times. The chain is built from TRBV19 and TRBJ2-5; D ambiguous. The CDR3 spans 14 residues. CDR1 is LNHDA and CDR2 is SQIVND in the germline V gene (reference sequence). The V end lost 3 bases, the J end lost 4 bases, and 12 bases lay between the germline ends. The CDR3 here is CASSMGLAVETQYF. CDR3 nucleotides: TGTGCCAGTAGTATGGGCCTCGCCGTAGAGACCCAGTACTTC.

This clonotype was seen more than once but under ten times. The rearrangement links TRBV5-1 to TRBJ2-1, with 14 bases identical to TRBD2. V shed 6 bases and J 0 bases; nucleotides not matched to a gene: 11. The CDR3 sequence is 19 residues long. Per the germline V gene, CDR1 is SGHRS and CDR2 is YFSETQ. CDR3 loop: CASNWGGLAGASSYNEQFF. CDR3 DNA sequence: TGCGCCAGCAACTGGGGGGGACTAGCGGGGGCTAGCTCCTACAATGAGCAGTTCTTC.

At least ten counts were recorded for this clonotype. V is TRBV5-1 and J is TRBJ2-3, with D hard to call. The CDR3 is made up of 11 amino acids. Germline V gives CDR1 SGHRS, CDR2 YFSETQ. V dropped 7 bases and J dropped 0 bases, with 3 bases sitting between them. DNA of the CDR3: TGCGCCAGCGCAAGCACAGATACGCAGTATTTT. Its translation: CASASTDTQYF.

This clonotype was recorded many times. The chain combines TRBV12-3 or TRBV12-4 with TRBJ1-6; D remains ambiguous. Trimming pared 2 bases from V and 4 bases from J, leaving 9 bases between. The CDR3 length is 15 residues. CDR3 in amino acids: CASSLRDPYNSPLHF. In DNA form, the CDR3 reads TGTGCCAGCAGTTTAAGGGATCCTTATAATTCACCCCTCCACTTT.

This clonotype was seen repeatedly, ten times or more. J is TRBJ1-5 and V is TRBV20-1; the match to TRBD1 covers 9 bases. The CDR3 has 14 amino acids. Losses at the gene ends were 5 bases for V and 0 bases for J; bases not matched to a gene: 2. Germline CDR1 reads DFQATT; CDR2 reads SNEGSKA (reference sequence). CDR3: CSASDRGSNQPQHF. CDR3 in DNA: TGCAGTGCTTCGGACAGGGGTAGCAATCAGCCCCAGCATTTT.

There are a few counts of this clonotype. The chain carries TRBV28 and TRBJ1-2; 7 nucleotides line up with TRBD1. There are 13 residues in the CDR3. Germline V lookup: CDR1 MDHEN, CDR2 SYDVKM. With V trimmed by 7 bases and J by 3 bases, 5 bases remained unmatched. This CDR3 is CASIRGRDYGYTF. The CDR3 DNA reads TGTGCCAGCATAAGGGGGCGGGACTATGGCTACACCTTC.

The chain links TRBV2 to TRBJ1-2; 8 bases align to TRBD1. J lost 2 bases, V lost 8 bases, and 10 bases had no gene match. Looked up from germline, CDR1 is SNHLY and CDR2 is FYNNEI. The CDR3 length is 15 residues. CDR3 loop: CASLTRDRLNYGYTF. The DNA of the CDR3 is TGTGCCAGCTTGACCCGGGACAGGCTCAACTATGGCTACACCTTC.

The table lists this clonotype with a few counts. The chain uses TRBV30 and TRBJ1-2, with no clear D. The V gene lost 1 base and the J gene lost 8 bases, with 11 bases spanning the gap. The CDR3 spans 12 residues. Germline assignment: CDR1 GTSNPN and CDR2 SVGIG (reference sequence). The CDR3 DNA reads TGTGCCTGGAGTGGGGTCGTGGGGGGCTACACCTTC. Its translation: CAWSGVVGGYTF.

This clonotype was recorded many times. The gene calls are TRBV6-1 and TRBJ1-2, with TRBD1 identical over 7 bases. CDR1 MNHNS and CDR2 SASEGT come from the germline V gene. J lost 2 bases, V lost 6 bases, and 6 bases had no gene match. The CDR3 has 14 residues. The CDR3 nucleotides read TGTGCCAGCAGACCGGACAGGAGGAACTATGGCTACACCTTC. Residues: CASRPDRRNYGYTF.